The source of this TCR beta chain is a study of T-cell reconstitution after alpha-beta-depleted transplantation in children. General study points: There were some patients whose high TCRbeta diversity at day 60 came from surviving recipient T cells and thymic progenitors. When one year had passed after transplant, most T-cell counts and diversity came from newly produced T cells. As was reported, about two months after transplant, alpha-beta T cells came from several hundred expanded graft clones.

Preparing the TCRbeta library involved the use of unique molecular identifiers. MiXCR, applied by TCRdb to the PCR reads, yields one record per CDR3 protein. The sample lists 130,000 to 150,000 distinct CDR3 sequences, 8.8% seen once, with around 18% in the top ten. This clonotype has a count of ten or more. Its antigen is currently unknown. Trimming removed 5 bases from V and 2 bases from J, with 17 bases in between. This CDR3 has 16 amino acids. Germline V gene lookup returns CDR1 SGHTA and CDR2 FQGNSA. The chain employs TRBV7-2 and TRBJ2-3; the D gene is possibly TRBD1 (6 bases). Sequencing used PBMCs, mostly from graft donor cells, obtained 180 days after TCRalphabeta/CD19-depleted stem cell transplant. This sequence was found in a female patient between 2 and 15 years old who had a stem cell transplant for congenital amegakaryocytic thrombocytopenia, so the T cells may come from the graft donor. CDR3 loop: CASSQKMDSYTDTQYF. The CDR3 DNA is TGTGCCAGCAGCCAAAAAATGGACAGCTACACAGATACGCAGTATTTT.